This T cell receptor beta chain was observed in a study of T cells in Graves' hyperthyroidism and ophthalmopathy. Trimming took 2 bases from V and 4 from J, leaving 11 bases between them. Germline V gene sequence: CDR1 MNHEY, CDR2 SVGAGI. The CDR3 runs 14 residues. RNA transcripts were the template for amplifying TCR beta CDR3 regions. A set of HTBI primers served as the primers for a first-round RT-PCR of the TCR CDR3. A single record per CDR3 protein comes from TCRdb applying MiXCR to the multiplex PCR reads. The sample lists about 690,000 distinct CDR3 sequences; 17% were seen once. Only a few counts were recorded for this clonotype. Clinicians diagnosed patients from clinical symptoms, serum thyroxine and TRAb, thyroid ultrasound and orbital computed tomography.

The receptor was isolated from a man aged 50 to 60 with Graves' hyperthyroidism. Sequencing was done on a sample of blood. This chain joins TRBV6-5 and TRBJ1-2; no firm D call. CDR3 protein: CASSYTLGSYGYTF. In DNA form, the CDR3 reads TGTGCCAGCAGTTACACCTTAGGTAGCTATGGCTACACCTTC.